The 10 T cell receptor beta chains reported below all come from one sample, sequenced in a study of cytomegalovirus exposure and HLA in healthy donors. Vbeta (60) and Jbeta (13) primers were used in the PCR. The protocol was immunoSEQ multiplex PCR, while the TCRdb copy is restricted to in-frame clones and leaves out a portion. The table records around 150,000 clones, about three quarters of them present only once. Input material: PBMCs. The receptor source for this set is a woman aged 40 to 50 in good health and CMV-seronegative.

The chain employs TRBV5-1 and TRBJ1-1; D call uncertain. Germline V lookup: CDR1 SGHRS, CDR2 YFSETQ. The CDR3 length is 14 residues. Trimming removed 6 bases at V and 1 base at J, with 13 bases between. CDR3: CASTLGWSNTEAFF. The CDR3 bases are TGCGCCAGCACCCTCGGGTGGTCGAACACTGAAGCTTTCTTT.

V gene TRBV28 combines with J gene TRBJ1-2; D might be TRBD1 (5 bases). The V gene lost 2 bases and the J gene lost 5 bases, with 21 bases spanning the gap. CDR3 length: 17 amino acids. The germline V gene encodes CDR1 MDHEN and CDR2 SYDVKM. As DNA, the CDR3 is TGTGCCAGCAGTTTAGGACTAGGAGGGGCGACCCCTTATGGCTACACCTTC. Translation gives CASSLGLGGATPYGYTF.

The chain is built from TRBV7-9 and TRBJ2-7; 13 bases line up with TRBD2. The CDR3 sequence is 18 residues long. Trimming took 3 bases from V and 0 from J; bases not matched to a gene: 8. Germline loops: CDR1 SEHNR, CDR2 FQNEAQ (reference sequence). CDR3 in amino acids: CASSFKLAGGTSSYEQYF. The CDR3 DNA reads as TGTGCCAGCAGCTTTAAACTAGCGGGGGGGACCAGCTCCTACGAGCAGTACTTC.

The chain recombines TRBV5-4 with TRBJ1-1, with 10 bases lining up with TRBD1. The CDR3 has 16 amino acids. The J segment lost 9 bases and the V segment lost 2 bases, leaving 13 bases of the junction unmatched. Germline CDR1 and CDR2: SGHNT and YYREEE (reference sequence). The CDR3 protein is CASSLGGTGARSQAFF. CDR3 bases: TGTGCCAGCAGCTTAGGAGGGACAGGGGCCCGATCGCAAGCTTTCTTT.

The rearrangement uses TRBV11-2 and TRBJ2-4, with D maybe TRBD1 (6 bases). Germline-derived CDR1 and CDR2 are SGHAT and FQNNGV. Between the trimmed V and J ends, which lost 5 bases and 7 bases, there was a span of 18 bases. The CDR3 extends over 15 amino acids. The CDR3 DNA reads TGTGCCAGCAGCCCATCCAAGGGCAGGGGCAACATTCAGTACTTC. It codes for CASSPSKGRGNIQYF.

V usage is TRBV7-2 and J usage is TRBJ2-3; 9 positions agree with TRBD2. Trimming removed 5 bases from V and 1 base from J; junction bases left unmatched: 4. The CDR3 is 15 residues long. Germline-derived CDR1 and CDR2 are SGHTA and FQGNSA. The CDR3 DNA is TGTGCCAGCAGCCATCGGACTAGCGGCACAGATACGCAGTATTTT. Residues: CASSHRTSGTDTQYF.

The chain links TRBV4-1 to TRBJ1-3, with D uncertain. Germline CDR1 MGHRA, CDR2 YSYEKL. The CDR3 loop spans 16 amino acids. Trimming cost V 3 bases and J 0 bases, with 12 bases left between them. The CDR3 loop reads CASSHPAGNSGNTIYF. In nucleotides, the CDR3 is TGCGCCAGCAGCCACCCGGCGGGTAACTCTGGAAACACCATATATTTT.

The rearrangement uses TRBV5-1 and TRBJ1-4; D may be TRBD1 (5 bases). The CDR3 length is 13 residues. Germline lookup yields CDR1 SGHRS and CDR2 YFSETQ. V was cut by 2 bases and J by 5 bases, with 7 bases left in between. As DNA, the CDR3 is TGCGCCAGCAGCTTCGGGGGAAATGAAAAACTGTTTTTT. It encodes CASSFGGNEKLFF.

This sequence joins TRBV7-9 and TRBJ2-7, with D perhaps matching TRBD2 (6 bases). The CDR3 runs 14 residues. Germline CDR1 SEHNR, CDR2 FQNEAQ (reference sequence). V was trimmed by 5 bases and J by 7 bases, leaving 18 bases between them. DNA for the CDR3: TGTGCCAGCAGCCCCCCGGGACTTATCGGGGAGCAGTACTTC. Protein: CASSPPGLIGEQYF.

This chain connects TRBV6-1 to TRBJ1-1; 9 bases are a match to TRBD1. CDR3 length: 18 residues. CDR1 is MNHNS and CDR2 is SASEGT in the germline V gene. J was trimmed by 1 base and V by 3 bases; bases with no gene match: 12. CDR3 amino acids: CASSELMVWGQGNTEAFF. CDR3 DNA sequence: TGTGCCAGCAGTGAGTTGATGGTTTGGGGACAGGGGAACACTGAAGCTTTCTTT.